One and the same sample provided the 9 T cell receptor beta chains below, sequenced in a study of T cell repertoires in cytomegalovirus infection. A single record per CDR3 protein comes from TCRdb applying MiXCR to the reads. Altogether some 280,000 distinct CDR3 sequences are present, approximately 13% being singletons, with the ten largest covering roughly 8.9%. Specimen: PBMCs. The receptors derive from a human donor in good health (CMV status not recorded). Some clones in this sample may be carry-over from other donors' samples.

This clonotype was seen repeatedly, ten times or more. This chain connects TRBV7-3 to TRBJ2-1; D gene unclear. The CDR3 contains 15 residues. Germline V CDR1 and CDR2: SGHTA, FQGTGA. V dropped 6 bases and J dropped 0 bases, with 12 bases sitting between them. CDR3 protein: CASRQNPYSYNEQFF. The CDR3 DNA follows: TGTGCCAGCAGACAAAACCCATACTCCTACAATGAGCAGTTCTTC.

The chain recombines TRBV15 with TRBJ1-1; 10 nucleotides agree with TRBD1. The ends lost 0 bases at V and 3 bases at J; junction bases unmatched: 7. This CDR3 contains 17 residues. Germline V CDR1 and CDR2: LNHNV, YYDKDF (reference sequence). This CDR3 is CATSREAADRGYTEAFF. CDR3 nucleotides: TGTGCCACCAGCAGAGAGGCAGCGGACAGGGGGTACACTGAAGCTTTCTTT.

In its sample, this clonotype was seen many times. This chain links TRBV12-3 or TRBV12-4 with TRBJ2-1; D unresolved. The germline V and J ends were trimmed by 6 bases and 9 bases, with 12 bases remaining between them. The CDR3 runs to 12 residues. CDR3 sequence (DNA): TGTGCCAGCAGGCAGGACCGGATTGAGCAGTTCTTC. Protein sequence: CASRQDRIEQFF.

This clonotype has a handful of counts. The chain uses TRBV7-2 and TRBJ2-3; TRBD2 agrees at 9 bases. Germline assignment: CDR1 SGHTA and CDR2 FQGNSA. The CDR3 runs to 14 residues. The trim removed 1 base at V and 5 bases at J, leaving 1 base unmatched. The CDR3 DNA is TGTGCCAGCAGCTTAGGAGCGGGAGGAGATACGCAGTATTTT. Protein sequence: CASSLGAGGDTQYF. Filled out from reference TRBV7-2 and TRBJ2-3, the complete variable domain reads GAGVSQSPSNKVTEKGKDVELRCDPISGHTALYWYRQSLGQGLEFLIYFQGNSAPDKSGLPSDRFSAERTGGSVSTLTIQRTQQEDSAVYLCASSLGAGGDTQYFGPGTRLTVL.

The genes are TRBV6-4 and TRBJ1-4, with D perhaps TRBD1 (5 bases). In germline, CDR1 is MRHNA, CDR2 SNTAGT. This CDR3 comprises 17 residues. Trimming removed 0 bases from V and 6 bases from J, with 17 bases in between. DNA of the CDR3: TGTGCCAGCAGTGACTCAGGGACCGCGACCGAGTATGAAAAACTGTTTTTT. Translation: CASSDSGTATEYEKLFF.

The chain is built from TRBV29-1 and TRBJ1-3, with D perhaps TRBD1 (6 bases). The CDR3 is 13 amino acids. Germline-derived CDR1 and CDR2 are SQVTM and ANQGSEA. The ends were cut back, 7 bases at V and 1 base at J, with 11 bases in the middle. The CDR3 loop is CSGSGVSGNTIYF. CDR3 in DNA: TGCAGCGGTTCAGGGGTATCTGGAAACACCATATATTTT.

The chain carries TRBV14 and TRBJ2-7, with TRBD1 matching 9 bases. Trimming cost V 0 bases and J 0 bases; bases outside gene matches: 12. Germline V lookup: CDR1 SGHDN, CDR2 FVKESK. The CDR3 has 19 residues. In DNA, the CDR3 is TGTGCCAGCAGCCAAGATACCGGGACAGGGTACCGCAGCTCCTACGAGCAGTACTTC. Encoded protein: CASSQDTGTGYRSSYEQYF.

V gene TRBV7-6 combines with J gene TRBJ2-7; D perhaps matches TRBD1 (6 bases). V was trimmed by 4 bases and J by 5 bases, leaving 15 bases between them. Germline CDR1 and CDR2: SGHVS and FNYEAQ. The CDR3 runs to 14 residues. The CDR3, as DNA: TGTGCCAGCAGCTCGATTGTGGGGGCAAACGAGCAGTACTTC. Its translation: CASSSIVGANEQYF.

This clonotype has only a few counts. The CDR3 coding sequence is TGCAGTGCTAGGGGGCCAGGGAGGATAACGTACAATGAGCAGTTCTTC. Protein: CSARGPGRITYNEQFF. The chain uses TRBV20-1 and TRBJ2-1; weak D call: TRBD2 (6 bases). The CDR3 spans 16 residues. From germline, CDR1 is DFQATT and CDR2 SNEGSKA (reference sequence). V lost 3 bases and J 4 bases, leaving 19 bases between the germline ends.